The clone carrying this T cell receptor (beta chain) was found a few times. Antigen specificity is unknown. Amplification used 60 Vbeta primers and 13 Jbeta primers. Profiling relied on immunoSEQ multiplex PCR, and the TCRdb table lists in-frame clones only, not all of them. The sample lists 100,000 to 120,000 clones, about 78% occurring once. Regarding donors, all were healthy bone marrow donors. This sample was included in a study of cytomegalovirus exposure and HLA in healthy donors. Study-wide findings and caveats: TCR association rates varied by HLA locus in a later analysis, with DRB1 highest and HLA-C lowest.

The V gene's germline CDR1 is ENHRY and CDR2 SYGVKD. V gave up 8 bases and J gave up 2 bases; unmatched junction bases: 1. This CDR3 is 12 amino acids long. Sequencing was done on a sample of PBMCs. This sequence was found in a woman in her 30s in good health and CMV-seropositive. The J gene is TRBJ1-2, the V gene TRBV10-3; 8 positions match TRBD1. The CDR3 DNA reads TGTGCCATCCAGGGGGCCAACTATGGCTACACCTTC. Translation: CAIQGANYGYTF.